Shown below are 32 T cell receptor delta chains from a single sample sequenced in a study of gamma-delta T cells after stem cell transplantation. TCRdb re-called clones from the RT-PCR reads via CATT. This table has just over 15,000 delta-chain clones, approximately 8.5% appearing once. The sequenced material came from gamma-delta T cells. Source of these receptors: a human donor. It is not recorded whose cells these are; they may come from a transplant donor.

The chain carries TRDV2 and TRDJ1; 11 bases fit TRDD3. This CDR3 region has 16 residues. The trim removed 0 bases at V and 3 bases at J, leaving 5 bases unmatched. Germline values: CDR1 GEAIGNYY, CDR2 EKD. CDR3 sequence: CACDTVGGYEADKLIF. The CDR3 DNA is TGTGCCTGTGACACCGTTGGGGGATACGAGGCCGATAAACTCATCTTT.

The sample holds one count of this clone. At one of its ends the junction is not consistent with the germline gene, which may arise from a read error. V is TRDV2 and J is TRDJ1, with 8 bases that match TRDD3. This CDR3 spans 18 amino acids. Germline values: CDR1 GEAIGNYY, CDR2 EKD. The CDR3 spells CACDPLLTGGSYTDKLIF. Here the CDR3 DNA reads TGTGCCTGTGACCCGCTGCTTACTGGGGGCTCTTACACCGATAAACTAATCTTT.

Comments on this clone: At residue 7, the TCRdb protein and translated DNA are inconsistent; the protein given comes from the DNA. The chain links TRDV2 to TRDJ1; D is perhaps TRDD1 or TRDD3 (5 bases each). CDR1 is GEAIGNYY and CDR2 is EKD in the germline V gene. CDR3 size: 16 residues. V lost 0 bases and J lost 4, with 17 bases in between. CDR3: CACDTEEDSMGDKLIF. The DNA for the CDR3 is TGTGCCTGTGACACCGAAGAGGATAGTATGGGCGATAAACTCATCTTT.

This clone has only a few counts. TCRdb assigns this DNA the protein of a much larger clone, which departs from its translation at residue 3; this likely reflects a read error, and the protein shown comes from translating the DNA. The V call is TRDV2, the J call TRDJ1, with 8 bases that match TRDD3. Looked up from germline, CDR1 is GEAIGNYY and CDR2 is EKD. This CDR3 comprises 15 residues. CDR3 in amino acids: CASDQLGIPTDKLIF. The CDR3, as DNA: TGTGCCAGTGACCAGCTGGGGATACCCACCGATAAACTCATCTTT.

This clone rates as medium-sized. Given a much more abundant clone one base away, this may be a read error. The rearrangement links TRDV2 to TRDJ1, with 10 bases matching TRDD3. The V segment lost 0 bases and the J segment 2 bases; nucleotides outside the gene matches: 2. Germline lookup yields CDR1 GEAIGNYY and CDR2 EKD. The CDR3 has 15 amino acids. The CDR3 bases are TGTGCCTGTGACACCGGACTGGGGGATACCGATAAACTCATCTTT. Its protein is CACDTGLGDTDKLIF.

This clone was detected only a few times. The protein given by TCRdb reflects a much larger clone and differs at residue 6 from this DNA's translation, likely from a read error; the protein shown is the DNA's translation. The chain links TRDV2 to TRDJ1; D gene uncertain. This CDR3 contains 17 residues. V was cut by 0 bases and J by 0 bases, with 16 bases left in between. Germline V gives CDR1 GEAIGNYY, CDR2 EKD. The CDR3 region is CACDTGRPKKYTDKLIF. The CDR3 nucleotides read TGTGCCTGTGACACCGGAAGACCCAAAAAGTACACCGATAAACTCATCTTT.

Comment on this clone: This DNA's translation differs at residue 10 from TCRdb's protein, which comes from a much larger clone; a read error is likely, and the protein shown is translated from the DNA. Other DNA sequences in this specimen translate into the identical CDR3. The genes are TRDV2 and TRDJ1; 9 bases agree with TRDD3. The length of the CDR3 is 17 residues. The germline V gene encodes CDR1 GEAIGNYY and CDR2 EKD. V lost 3 bases and J lost 5; bases outside the gene matches: 15. The CDR3 sequence: CACDSLMGDMVTDKLIF. The CDR3, as DNA: TGTGCCTGTGACTCTCTCATGGGGGATATGGTCACTGATAAACTCATCTTT.

The sample holds a few counts of this clone. TCRdb's protein, taken from a much larger clone, differs from this DNA's translation at residue 13, likely owing to a read error; the protein displayed comes from the DNA. The chain recombines TRDV2 with TRDJ1, with 9 bases lining up with TRDD3. The CDR3 has 17 residues. Germline CDR1 and CDR2: GEAIGNYY and EKD. The CDR3 coding sequence is TGTGCCTGTGACGGCCTAGGGGATACGAATTACACCAATAAACTCATCTTT. It codes for CACDGLGDTNYTNKLIF.

This clone was detected a few times. For this DNA, TCRdb reports the protein of a much larger clone, which diverges at residue 12, most likely from a read error; the protein presented here is translated directly from the DNA. This sample also contains other DNA sequences that code for the same CDR3. The chain couples TRDV2 to TRDJ1, with TRDD3 matching over 10 bases. V trimming: 3 bases; J trimming: 0 bases; junction bases outside the gene matches: 18. The V gene's germline CDR1 is GEAIGNYY and CDR2 EKD. The length of the CDR3 is 20 residues. CDR3 sequence: CACDPLTGGSSSLYTDKLIF. The CDR3 DNA reads TGTGCCTGTGACCCCCTTACTGGGGGATCATCCTCCCTGTACACCGATAAACTCATCTTT.

This clone was seen more than once but under ten times. This DNA's translation and the protein TCRdb lists, from a much larger clone, do not match at residue 7, likely due to a read error; the protein shown is translated from the DNA. J is TRDJ3 and V is TRDV2; 7 bases fit TRDD3. CDR1 is GEAIGNYY and CDR2 is EKD in the germline V gene. V lost 3 bases and J lost 0; bases outside the gene matches: 13. This CDR3 spans 20 amino acids. The CDR3 DNA is TGTGCCTGTGACTGGATGGGGGGGGATTCAAGCTCCTGGGACACCCGACAGATGTTTTTC. Its translation: CACDWMGGDSSSWDTRQMFF.

Regarding this clone: TCRdb records a much larger clone's protein for this DNA, with a difference at residue 6 that likely arises from a read error; the protein given is the translation of the DNA. This chain connects TRDV2 to TRDJ1; the match to TRDD3 covers 8 bases. Germline CDR1 is GEAIGNYY and CDR2 is EKD. J was trimmed by 3 bases and V by 4 bases; bases with no gene match: 30. This CDR3 comprises 22 residues. CDR3 loop: CACDPMGDFKGTEGRFADKLIF. DNA for the CDR3: TGTGCCTGTGATCCCATGGGGGATTTTAAGGGCACCGAAGGGCGGTTCGCCGATAAACTCATCTTT.

This clone was counted a few times. Given a far larger clone just one base away, this is likely a sequencing read error. Other nucleotide sequences in the sample specify the same CDR3. CDR3 protein: CALGESGGSYGDWEADKLIF. CDR3 DNA sequence: TGTGCTCTAGGGGAAAGTGGTGGGTCCTACGGGGACTGGGAGGCCGATAAACTCATCTTT. This chain joins TRDV1 and TRDJ1; D tentatively reads TRDD2 or TRDD3 (6 bases each). The germline CDR1 and CDR2 sequences are TSWWSYY and QGS. CDR3 length: 20 amino acids.

This clone was observed a handful of times. The chain has TRDV2 and TRDJ1; 7 bases align to TRDD3. CDR3 length: 15 amino acids. Germline assignment: CDR1 GEAIGNYY and CDR2 EKD. V was clipped by 0 bases and J by 5 bases; unmatched bases: 8. The CDR3 sequence is CACDTRKLLGDKLIF. The CDR3 DNA is TGTGCCTGTGACACCAGAAAATTACTGGGGGATAAACTCATCTTT.

This clone is categorized as medium-sized. The translation of this DNA and the TCRdb protein of a much larger clone differ at residue 9, probably owing to a read error; the protein shown here is translated from the DNA. V gene TRDV3 combines with J gene TRDJ1; weak D call: TRDD2 (6 bases). This CDR3 has 14 amino acids. The germline CDR1 and CDR2 sequences are TVYSNPD and GDNSRS (reference sequence). V lost 5 bases and J 5 bases, leaving 21 bases between the germline ends. CDR3 bases: TGTGCCCGCTCCTCCTACGACCTGGAGGATAAACTCATCTTT. It codes for CARSSYDLEDKLIF.

As regards this clone: The TCRdb protein, from a much larger clone, departs from this DNA's translation at residue 12, likely by read error; the protein shown derives from the DNA. J is TRDJ3 and V is TRDV2; 8 bases align to TRDD3. Unmatched junction bases numbered 18, after V lost 0 bases and J lost 0 bases. This CDR3 contains 23 residues. CDR1 and CDR2 (germline): GEAIGNYY, EKD. As DNA, the CDR3 is TGTGCCTGTGACACCGCGCCTACTGGGGGCCCCAGCCTAAGCTCCTGGGACACCCGACAGATGTTTTTC. Translation: CACDTAPTGGPSLSSWDTRQMFF.

This clone was picked up a small number of times. The listed TCRdb protein conflicts with the DNA translation at residue 15, and the protein shown is translated directly from the DNA. The genes are TRDV2 and TRDJ3; 8 bases are shared with TRDD3. The germline V gene has CDR1 GEAIGNYY and CDR2 EKD. The length of the CDR3 is 20 residues. Trimming at V came to 1 base and at J to 18 bases, leaving 28 bases not matched to a gene. CDR3 in amino acids: CACDTPDGGSSSCDNRPMFF. The CDR3 DNA sequence: TGTGCCTGTGACACTCCCGATGGGGGATCCTCCTCCTGTGACAACCGCCCGATGTTTTTC.

This clone was seen repeatedly, ten times or more. A far more abundant clone sits one base away, making this likely a read error. Different DNA sequences within this sample yield the same CDR3. The chain combines TRDV2 with TRDJ1; TRDD3 matches at 12 bases. Germline V gene data show CDR1 as GEAIGNYY and CDR2 as EKD. V was clipped by 1 base and J by 0 bases; unmatched bases: 20. This CDR3 contains 22 residues. This CDR3 is CACDTVGTGGYTHSEYTDKLIF. Written as DNA, the CDR3 is TGTGCCTGTGACACGGTGGGAACTGGGGGATACACCCACTCAGAGTACACCGATAAACTCATCTTT.

This clone was observed at least ten times. This clone may be a read error of a much larger clone one base away. Within the sample, other DNA sequences also encode this same CDR3. The chain uses TRDV2 and TRDJ1; 13 nucleotides line up with TRDD3. The V gene's germline CDR1 is GEAIGNYY and CDR2 EKD. This CDR3 comprises 19 residues. Here the CDR3 DNA reads TGTGCCTGTGACCCCGTACTGGGGGATACGCCCCCCTCAACCGATAACCTCATCTTT. Translation gives CACDPVLGDTPPSTDNLIF.

Of note for this clone: A far more abundant clone sits one base away, making this likely a read error. Other DNA variants within this sample encode the same CDR3. This chain links TRDV2 with TRDJ3; D may be TRDD3 (6 bases). V was pared by 0 bases and J by 1 base, with 9 bases between. CDR1 GEAIGNYY and CDR2 EKD come from the germline V gene. The CDR3 is 17 amino acids. DNA of the CDR3: TGTGCCTGTGACACCACTGGGATTTCCTGGGACACCCGACAGATGTTTTTC. Encoded protein: CACDTTGISWDTRQMFF.

In this sample, this clone turned up a few times. The mismatch at residue 11 between this DNA's translation and the TCRdb protein of a much larger clone likely reflects a read error; the protein shown is translated from the DNA. This sequence joins TRDV2 and TRDJ1; weak D call: TRDD3 (6 bases). The CDR3 sequence is 15 residues long. Trimming stripped 2 bases from V and 6 bases from J, with 18 bases between. CDR1 and CDR2 (germline): GEAIGNYY, EKD. The CDR3 DNA sequence: TGTGCCTGTGACAGAGGCCGGGGGACAACCTATAAACTCATCTTT. Its protein product is CACDRGRGTTYKLIF.

This clone was found many times. The TCRdb protein comes from a much larger clone and disagrees with this DNA's translation at residue 14, likely due to a read error; the protein given here is derived from the DNA. This rearrangement joins TRDV2 to TRDJ1, with 9 bases matching TRDD3. CDR3 length: 15 residues. Germline loops: CDR1 GEAIGNYY, CDR2 EKD. The CDR3 here is CACDTLGDYGDKLTF. The DNA of the CDR3 is TGTGCCTGTGACACGCTGGGGGATTACGGCGATAAACTCACCTTT.

With respect to this clone: TCRdb lists the protein of a much larger clone for this DNA, which differs at residue 16, so this is likely a read error; the protein given here is translated from the DNA itself. The rearrangement links TRDV2 to TRDJ1, with 13 bases identical to TRDD3. From germline, CDR1 is GEAIGNYY and CDR2 EKD. The CDR3 is made up of 18 amino acids. CDR3 protein: CACDTLKLLGDTTDKRIF. In nucleotides, the CDR3 is TGTGCCTGTGACACCCTAAAATTACTGGGGGATACGACCGATAAACGCATCTTT.

Details on this clone: A far larger clone is off by one base, so a read error is likely. Other DNA sequences in the same sample also yield this CDR3. The chain joins TRDV1 to TRDJ2, with TRDD3 matching over 13 bases. Germline V gene data show CDR1 as TSWWSYY and CDR2 as QGS. The CDR3 extends over 24 amino acids. The CDR3 DNA reads TGCGCTCTTGGGGAGCCGCCTTACTTCCTACCCCGGTATACTGGGGGATACGGGACAGCACAACTCTTCTTT. It codes for CALGEPPYFLPRYTGGYGTAQLFF.

As concerns this clone: This DNA's translation differs at residue 9 from TCRdb's protein, which comes from a much larger clone; a read error is likely, and the protein shown is translated from the DNA. This chain links TRDV2 with TRDJ1, with 7 nucleotides matching TRDD3. Trimming cost V 2 bases and J 2 bases; bases outside gene matches: 7. This CDR3 is built from 15 residues. The germline V gene encodes CDR1 GEAIGNYY and CDR2 EKD. CDR3 sequence reads: CACDRLTGDTDKLIF. CDR3 sequence (DNA): TGTGCCTGTGACAGACTCACTGGGGATACCGATAAACTCATCTTT.

This clone was seen only a few times. In the same sample, other DNA sequences code for this CDR3. The chain has TRDV3 and TRDJ1, with D unresolved. CDR3 length equals 15 residues. Germline loops: CDR1 TVYSNPD, CDR2 GDNSRS (reference sequence). The ends were cut back, 4 bases at V and 0 bases at J, with 18 bases in the middle. CDR3 sequence: CACSLMPRYTDKLIF. The DNA of the CDR3 is TGTGCCTGTTCACTCATGCCGCGGTACACCGATAAACTCATCTTT. Looking up the rest from reference TRDV3 and TRDJ1 gives the full variable domain: CDKVTQSSPDQTVASGSEVVLLCTYDTVYSNPDLFWYRIRPDYSFQFVFYGDNSRSEGADFTQGRFSVKHILTQKAFHLVISPVRTEDSATYYCACSLMPRYTDKLIFGKGTRVTVEP.

This clone has only a few counts. A single base is all that separates this from a far larger clone, so a read error is likely. In the same sample, other DNA sequences code for this CDR3. The chain couples TRDV2 to TRDJ1; 9 bases are a match to TRDD3. The CDR3 runs to 21 residues. The germline CDR1 and CDR2 sequences are GEAIGNYY and EKD. CDR3 in DNA: TGTGCCTGCGACACCATTACTGGGGGACCCACAACGGTTGCCCCCACCGATAAACTCATCTTT. It is translated as CACDTITGGPTTVAPTDKLIF.

A few counts support this clone. TCRdb assigns this DNA the protein of a much larger clone, which departs from its translation at residue 4; this likely reflects a read error, and the protein shown comes from translating the DNA. V is TRDV2 and J is TRDJ1, with TRDD3 identical over 11 bases. Unmatched junction bases numbered 10, after V lost 5 bases and J lost 0 bases. Germline CDR1 reads GEAIGNYY; CDR2 reads EKD. CDR3 length: 17 amino acids. CDR3 region: CACGGLGDTRDTDKLIF. In DNA, the CDR3 is TGTGCCTGTGGCGGCCTGGGGGATACTAGGGACACCGATAAACTCATCTTT.

This clone showed up many times. This DNA's translation and the protein TCRdb lists, from a much larger clone, do not match at residue 12, likely due to a read error; the protein shown is translated from the DNA. This same CDR3 is encoded by further DNA sequences in the sample. V usage is TRDV2 and J usage is TRDJ1, with 12 bases fitting TRDD3. Trimming removed 3 bases from V and 3 bases from J; junction bases left unmatched: 13. Germline V gene data show CDR1 as GEAIGNYY and CDR2 as EKD. The CDR3 sequence is 18 residues long. The CDR3 DNA reads as TGTGCCTGTGACCCTGTACTGGGGGATACCACGTACGCCGATAAACTCATCTTT. Residues: CACDPVLGDTTYADKLIF.

This clone was counted ten times or more. The TCRdb protein, from a much larger clone, departs from this DNA's translation at residue 5, likely by read error; the protein shown derives from the DNA. The chain employs TRDV2 and TRDJ1; TRDD3 matches at 8 bases. The junction had 15 bases not matched to a gene; V was cut back by 3 bases and J by 1 base. Germline V gives CDR1 GEAIGNYY, CDR2 EKD. CDR3 length equals 18 residues. The CDR3 DNA is TGTGCCTGTGACGTATTAACCGTCGACGGGGATACCACCGATAAACTCATCTTT. This codes for CACDVLTVDGDTTDKLIF.

Worth noting for this clone: A far larger clone is a single base away, which makes a read error likely. Other DNA sequences in this sample translate to the same CDR3. This rearrangement joins TRDV2 to TRDJ1, with 12 positions matching TRDD3. CDR1 and CDR2 from the germline V gene are GEAIGNYY and EKD. The length of the CDR3 is 18 residues. With V trimmed by 2 bases and J by 3 bases, 12 bases remained unmatched. This CDR3 is CACDMLSGGYAGADKLIF. CDR3 nucleotides: TGTGCCTGTGACATGCTATCTGGGGGATACGCGGGAGCCGATAAACTCATCTTT.

In its sample, this clone was seen a few times. At one end, the junction sequence differs from germline, possibly due to a read error. This chain uses TRDV2 with TRDJ1; tentative D call: TRDD3 (6 bases). The CDR3 is 19 amino acids. Germline CDR1 and CDR2: GEAIGNYY and EKD. The CDR3 loop reads CACDTVGSWVIRGIDNLIF. In DNA, the CDR3 is TGTGCCTGTGACACCGTGGGCAGCTGGGTGATACGGGGCATCGATAACCTCATCTTT.

This clone has just a few counts. This likely stems from a read error, as it lies one base from a far larger clone. The sample carries other DNA sequences with the same CDR3. The V gene is TRDV2, the J gene TRDJ1, with 8 bases that match TRDD3. The CDR3 contains 19 residues. V trimming: 3 bases; J trimming: 1 base; junction bases outside the gene matches: 18. CDR1 GEAIGNYY and CDR2 EKD come from the germline V gene. For the CDR3, the DNA is TGTGCCTGTGACCCATTGTTTGGCTACCAGGGGGATAGCACCGATAAACTCATCTTT. Translated, it gives CACDPLFGYQGDSTDKLIF.